This T cell receptor beta chain was captured in a study of tumor-infiltrating lymphocytes in oesophageal squamous cell carcinoma (TCRdb year 2016). The table lists this clonotype with many counts. This clone's antigen is unknown. The sample holds no much larger clone one base away, and base qualities are not on file. Preparation of the library involved PCR. The instrument given in TCRdb is Illumina HiSeq 2000. The raw public data were reprocessed by TCRdb itself: fastp quality trimming at Q25, MiXCR clonotype calling, in-frame beta chains only. Entries that share a CDR3 protein sequence are merged under the most common genes and DNA. The sample yields some 18,000 distinct CDR3 sequences; about two fifths were counted once. The top ten clonotypes cover about 11% of the sample. Taken from the germline V gene, the CDR1 and CDR2 loops are MNHNS and SASEGT. A distance of 13 bases separates the germline ends of V and J, which lose 1 base and 7 bases respectively. The CDR3 contains 15 residues, cysteine and phenylalanine counted. Left in the record is the CDR3 DNA by itself, 45 bases read in frame from the first base.

The specimen was normal esophageal tissue next to the tumor. This chain joins TRBV6-1 to TRBJ1-4; the D gene lacks a confident call. The clonotype originates from a male donor with esophageal squamous cell carcinoma. The CDR3 amino acid sequence is: CASSEVGRYGEKLFF. The DNA sequence follows: TGTGCCAGCAGTGAAGTAGGGCGCTACGGTGAAAAACTGTTTTTT.